One sample yielded the 18 T cell receptor beta chains listed below, sequenced in a study of T cells after yellow fever vaccination. TCRdb used MiXCR to reprocess the 5' RACE reads, holding one entry per CDR3 protein. The repertoire has fewer than 400,000 distinct CDR3 sequences, about 10% of them found once; the top ten carry over 3%. Sequencing was performed on CD4+ T cells sorted from PBMCs, taken 45 days after the yellow fever booster vaccination. The origin of the receptors is a man younger than 35 who received the YFV17D yellow fever vaccine.

This clonotype occurred many times. V gene TRBV7-9 combines with J gene TRBJ1-1; D is uncertain. CDR3 length: 12 residues. Germline V gives CDR1 SEHNR, CDR2 FQNEAQ (reference sequence). Trimming stripped 3 bases from V and 5 bases from J, with 7 bases between. The CDR3 DNA reads as TGTGCCAGCAGCTTTAGTAGGACTGAAGCTTTCTTT. Amino acids: CASSFSRTEAFF. Together with reference TRBV7-9 and TRBJ1-1, the CDR3 gives the full variable domain: DTGVSQNPRHKITKRGQNVTFRCDPISEHNRLYWYRQTLGQGPEFLTYFQNEAQLEKSRLLSDRFSAERPKGSFSTLEIQRTEQGDSAMYLCASSFSRTEAFFGQGTRLTVV.

This clonotype was detected many times. V and J are TRBV20-1 and TRBJ2-7; no definite D call. Trimming removed 1 base at V and 2 bases at J, with 12 bases between. The CDR3 totals 14 residues. Per germline, CDR1 DFQATT and CDR2 SNEGSKA (reference sequence). The CDR3, as DNA: TGCAGTGCTAGAGTGATAGGCTTAACCTACGAGCAGTACTTC. Its protein is CSARVIGLTYEQYF.

This clonotype has at least ten counts. The rearrangement joins TRBV5-1 to TRBJ2-5; D possibly corresponds to TRBD1 (7 bases). The CDR3 sequence is 15 residues long. The ends were cut back, 0 bases at V and 5 bases at J, with 14 bases in the middle. The germline V gene has CDR1 SGHRS and CDR2 YFSETQ. The CDR3 region is CASSLAPRGEETQYF. Written as DNA, the CDR3 is TGCGCCAGCAGCTTGGCCCCCAGGGGGGAGGAGACCCAGTACTTC. The complete variable domain, with remaining parts taken from reference TRBV5-1 and TRBJ2-5, reads KAGVTQTPRYLIKTRGQQVTLSCSPISGHRSVSWYQQTPGQGLQFLFEYFSETQRNKGNFPGRFSGRQFSNSRSEMNVSTLELGDSALYLCASSLAPRGEETQYFGPGTRLLVL.

This clonotype was found a few times. The V call is TRBV4-3, the J call TRBJ2-3, with no clear D. Trimming took 3 bases from V and 2 from J, leaving 12 bases between them. This CDR3 has 15 residues. Per germline, CDR1 LGHNA and CDR2 YSLEER. In DNA form, the CDR3 reads TGCGCCAGCAGCCAGAGTACGAGCCTCACAGATACGCAGTATTTT. This encodes CASSQSTSLTDTQYF.

This clonotype came up a few times. The CDR3 loop is CASSWGTSGNTIYF. As DNA, the CDR3 is TGCGCCAGCAGCTGGGGGACATCCGGAAACACCATATATTTT. This rearrangement joins TRBV5-1 to TRBJ1-3; maybe TRBD1 (6 bases). V lost 3 bases and J 4 bases, leaving 11 bases between the germline ends. This CDR3 spans 14 amino acids. From germline, CDR1 is SGHRS and CDR2 YFSETQ.

The V gene is TRBV20-1, the J gene TRBJ2-3; weak D call: TRBD1 (6 bases). V dropped 7 bases and J dropped 6 bases, with 14 bases sitting between them. The germline CDR1 and CDR2 sequences are DFQATT and SNEGSKA (reference sequence). This CDR3 is 12 amino acids long. Written as DNA, the CDR3 is TGCAGTGGTGTCGAGAGGGGGGATACGCAGTATTTT. Translating it yields CSGVERGDTQYF.

J is TRBJ2-7 and V is TRBV10-3; D is perhaps TRBD1 (6 bases). Germline values: CDR1 ENHRY, CDR2 SYGVKD. CDR3 length equals 15 residues. V shed 0 bases and J shed 1 base, with 10 bases lying between them. The chain's CDR3 is CAISESGTRSYEQYF. The CDR3 nucleotides are TGTGCCATCAGTGAGTCCGGGACAAGATCCTACGAGCAGTACTTC.

The chain is built from TRBV7-6 and TRBJ2-7; no reliable D call. V was clipped by 2 bases and J by 5 bases, with 10 bases between them. This CDR3 comprises 13 residues. Germline V gene lookup returns CDR1 SGHVS and CDR2 FNYEAQ. CDR3 in amino acids: CASSLLQTDEQYF. CDR3 coding DNA: TGTGCCAGCAGCTTACTACAGACCGACGAGCAGTACTTC. The variable domain in full, with the rest retrieved from reference TRBV7-6 and TRBJ2-7, is GAGVSQSPRYKVTKRGQDVALRCDPISGHVSLYWYRQALGQGPEFLTYFNYEAQQDKSGLPNDRFSAERPEGSISTLTIQRTEQRDSAMYRCASSLLQTDEQYFGPGTRLTVT.

The V call is TRBV7-7, the J call TRBJ2-2; TRBD2 is a possible D gene (5 bases). CDR3 length: 14 residues. Germline V gene sequence: CDR1 SSHAT, CDR2 FNYEAQ (reference sequence). Trimming removed 1 base at V and 6 bases at J, with 9 bases between. The DNA for the CDR3 is TGTGCCAGCAGCTTAGGGGATAGCGCCGGGGAGCTGTTTTTT. Residues: CASSLGDSAGELFF. The whole variable domain, remainder taken from reference TRBV7-7 and TRBJ2-2, is GAGVSQSPRYKVTKRGQDVTLRCDPISSHATLYWYQQALGQGPEFLTYFNYEAQPDKSGLPSDRFSAERPEGSISTLTIQRTEQRDSAMYRCASSLGDSAGELFFGEGSRLTVL.

The chain combines TRBV19 with TRBJ2-3, with 7 bases identical to TRBD1. Germline assignment: CDR1 LNHDA and CDR2 SQIVND (reference sequence). The CDR3 consists of 14 residues. V lost 7 bases, J lost 5 bases, and 9 bases stayed unmatched. The CDR3 loop reads CASTLQGKEDTQYF. In DNA, the CDR3 is TGTGCCAGTACCCTACAGGGGAAGGAAGATACGCAGTATTTT.

This clonotype was recorded many times. V gene TRBV2 combines with J gene TRBJ2-7; maybe TRBD1 (5 bases). V shed 0 bases and J shed 0 bases, with 12 bases lying between them. CDR1 is SNHLY and CDR2 is FYNNEI in the germline V gene. The CDR3 has 16 amino acids. The CDR3, as DNA: TGTGCCAGCAGTGAAGCCCGGACATACTTCTCCTACGAGCAGTACGTC. Amino acids: CASSEARTYFSYEQYV.

The chain combines TRBV9 with TRBJ1-1; possibly TRBD1 for D (5 bases). V was shortened by 3 bases and J by 3 bases, with 12 bases between the two germline ends. Germline CDR1 SGDLS, CDR2 YYNGEE. CDR3 length equals 14 residues. This CDR3 is CASSGRAIDTEAFF. CDR3 DNA sequence: TGTGCCAGCAGCGGCAGGGCTATCGACACTGAAGCTTTCTTT. The full variable domain, in which reference TRBV9 and TRBJ1-1 provide the parts outside the CDR3, is DSGVTQTPKHLITATGQRVTLRCSPRSGDLSVYWYQQSLDQGLQFLIQYYNGEERAKGNILERFSAQQFPDLHSELNLSSLELGDSALYFCASSGRAIDTEAFFGQGTRLTVV.

This clonotype was counted between two and nine times. CDR3 bases: TGTGCCAGCAGTGGGGGCCGGGGACTATATCAGCCCCAGCATTTT. This sequence encodes CASSGGRGLYQPQHF. The V gene is TRBV6-1, the J gene TRBJ1-5; TRBD1 might be the D (5 bases). Germline lookup yields CDR1 MNHNS and CDR2 SASEGT. V lost 4 bases and J lost 5, with 15 bases in between. The CDR3 length is 15 residues.

This clonotype was found a few times. V gene TRBV20-1 combines with J gene TRBJ2-7; maybe TRBD1 (8 bases). The CDR3 sequence is 12 residues long. Looked up from germline, CDR1 is DFQATT and CDR2 is SNEGSKA (reference sequence). Here the CDR3 reads CSALSGRGQVSV. CDR3 DNA: TGCAGTGCTCTCTCTGGGAGGGGACAGGTGTCCGTC.

The chain is built from TRBV7-2 and TRBJ1-2; D is possibly TRBD1 (5 bases). CDR1 and CDR2 (germline): SGHTA, FQGNSA. V was shortened by 5 bases and J by 0 bases, with 7 bases between the two germline ends. This CDR3 comprises 13 residues. The CDR3 region has the DNA TGTGCCAGCAGCGACAGATCTAACTATGGCTACACCTTC. Its translation is CASSDRSNYGYTF.

The table lists this clonotype with many counts. The chain carries TRBV6-5 and TRBJ2-3, with TRBD2 matching 12 bases. Germline-derived CDR1 and CDR2 are MNHEY and SVGAGI. J gave up 0 bases and V 7 bases, and 2 bases lay outside the gene matches. This CDR3 has 15 residues. CDR3 residues: CASTSGGASTDTQYF. In DNA, the CDR3 is TGTGCCAGCACTAGCGGGGGGGCTAGCACAGATACGCAGTATTTT.

This clonotype was seen more than once but under ten times. The chain joins TRBV6-6 to TRBJ2-2; TRBD2 matches at 7 bases. Germline V gene lookup returns CDR1 MNHNY and CDR2 SVGAGI (reference sequence). Trimming at V came to 5 bases and at J to 1 base, leaving 4 bases not matched to a gene. The CDR3 is made up of 15 amino acids. CDR3 in amino acids: CASSKLARNTGELFF. The CDR3 nucleotides read TGTGCCAGCAGTAAACTAGCGAGGAACACCGGGGAGCTGTTTTTT.

This clonotype was seen a few times. CDR3 region: CASTRIVPESGGYTF. The CDR3 coding sequence is TGTGCCAGCACCCGAATTGTTCCAGAATCCGGGGGCTACACCTTC. The J gene is TRBJ1-2, the V gene TRBV7-9; the D is unclear. From germline, CDR1 is SEHNR and CDR2 FQNEAQ (reference sequence). The CDR3 contains 15 residues. Trimming pared 7 bases from V and 8 bases from J, leaving 23 bases between.